One and the same sample provided the 21 T cell receptor beta chains below, sequenced in a study of blood T cell repertoires in COVID-19. The data were produced by immunoSEQ multiplex PCR, yet TCRdb's version contains in-frame clones alone and is incomplete. In the table there are some 180,000 clones, under 95% of which are singletons. The sample comprised peripheral blood. The receptors derive from a man between 18 and 29 years old with COVID-19, enrolled during active disease.

This chain joins TRBV5-4 and TRBJ1-1; 8 bases are shared with TRBD1. The CDR3 has 16 residues. V gave up 4 bases and J gave up 5 bases; unmatched junction bases: 13. Germline V lookup: CDR1 SGHNT, CDR2 YYREEE (reference sequence). The DNA for the CDR3 is TGTGCCAGCAGCCACGCCCTGACAGGGGCGCCGACTGAAGCTTTCTTT. Its translation is CASSHALTGAPTEAFF.

The genes are TRBV9 and TRBJ1-1; D is unresolved. The CDR3 spans 15 residues. Germline V gene data show CDR1 as SGDLS and CDR2 as YYNGEE. V was cut by 0 bases and J by 1 base, with 10 bases left in between. The CDR3 DNA follows: TGTGCCAGCAGCGTAGGCACACTATCGAACACTGAAGCTTTCTTT. Protein sequence: CASSVGTLSNTEAFF.

The V call is TRBV6-6, the J call TRBJ2-1; 7 bases align to TRBD2. The trim removed 4 bases at V and 8 bases at J, leaving 2 bases unmatched. This CDR3 has 12 residues. Germline V gene data show CDR1 as MNHNY and CDR2 as SVGAGI (reference sequence). The CDR3 here is CASSWEGHEQFF. The DNA for the CDR3 is TGTGCCAGCAGTTGGGAGGGCCATGAGCAGTTCTTC.

The chain links TRBV27 to TRBJ1-4, with 10 bases matching TRBD1. J was trimmed by 4 bases and V by 4 bases; bases with no gene match: 9. This CDR3 comprises 17 residues. Germline V gives CDR1 MNHEY, CDR2 SMNVEV (reference sequence). As DNA, the CDR3 is TGTGCCAGCAGTTCGATTGGACAGGGGGGTTATAATGAAAAACTGTTTTTT. It codes for CASSSIGQGGYNEKLFF.

The rearrangement joins TRBV28 to TRBJ1-6; unclear D gene. Germline assignment: CDR1 MDHEN and CDR2 SYDVKM. CDR3 size: 16 residues. The V end was cut by 7 bases, the J end by 6 bases, with 19 bases between. The DNA of the CDR3 is TGTGCCAGCATGACCCCCCTCCGACTTCGTAATTCACCCCTCCACTTT. It specifies CASMTPLRLRNSPLHF.

The gene calls are TRBV30 and TRBJ2-2, with unresolved D. Per germline, CDR1 GTSNPN and CDR2 SVGIG (reference sequence). V lost 0 bases and J lost 5, with 4 bases in between. This CDR3 is 12 amino acids long. DNA for the CDR3: TGTGCCTGGAGTGTACAGACCGGGGAGCTGTTTTTT. Residues: CAWSVQTGELFF.

This sequence joins TRBV14 and TRBJ2-7; tentative D call: TRBD1 (6 bases). CDR3 length equals 13 residues. Trimming left V 4 bases short and J 8 bases short, with 15 bases between. Germline V gives CDR1 SGHDN, CDR2 FVKESK. The CDR3 reads CASSPGTTSQQYF. In nucleotides, the CDR3 is TGTGCCAGCAGCCCCGGGACAACGTCACAGCAGTACTTC.

The gene calls are TRBV7-2 and TRBJ1-3, with 9 bases lining up with TRBD1. The CDR3 length is 16 residues. CDR1 is SGHTA, CDR2 FQGNSA, per germline. With 4 bases clipped from V and 1 base from J, the junction kept 5 bases outside the gene matches. This CDR3 is CASSSMTGGSGNTIYF. CDR3 bases: TGTGCCAGCAGCTCAATGACAGGGGGATCTGGAAACACCATATATTTT.

The genes are TRBV5-6 and TRBJ1-5; 7 positions match TRBD1. The CDR3 extends over 13 amino acids. Trimming took 3 bases from V and 6 from J; bases not matched to a gene: 3. The V gene's germline CDR1 is SGHDT and CDR2 YYEEEE. DNA for the CDR3: TGTGCCAGCAGCTACGGGACAGCTCAGCCCCAGCATTTT. Its protein is CASSYGTAQPQHF.

This clone has more than one count but fewer than ten. This sequence joins TRBV19 and TRBJ1-5; maybe TRBD1 (6 bases). The V end lost 7 bases, the J end lost 7 bases, and 11 bases lay between the germline ends. Germline values: CDR1 LNHDA, CDR2 SQIVND (reference sequence). The CDR3 contains 12 residues. The CDR3 region has the DNA TGTGCCAGTACCCCGACAGGACAGCCCCAGCATTTT. Protein sequence: CASTPTGQPQHF.

This chain joins TRBV29-1 and TRBJ2-1; D perhaps matches TRBD2 (5 bases). Trimming left V 5 bases short and J 4 bases short, with 18 bases between. Germline V gene sequence: CDR1 SQVTM, CDR2 ANQGSEA. The CDR3 sequence is 15 residues long. The CDR3 here is CSVIDGLAVYNEQFF. The CDR3 DNA sequence: TGCAGCGTTATAGATGGACTGGCAGTTTACAATGAGCAGTTCTTC.

In the case of this clone: Germline is not matched at one junction end, which may reflect a read error. The chain couples TRBV6-1 to TRBJ1-4, with 11 nucleotides matching TRBD1. CDR1 and CDR2 (germline): MNHNS, SASEGT. This CDR3 is 15 amino acids long. The CDR3 DNA is TGTGCCAGCAGTGATGGGGACAGGGGGAGTGAAAAACTGCTTTTT. It is translated as CASSDGDRGSEKLLF.

The rearrangement uses TRBV5-4 and TRBJ2-3; weak D call: TRBD2 (5 bases). The CDR3 is 15 amino acids. The V gene's germline CDR1 is SGHNT and CDR2 YYREEE (reference sequence). V was shortened by 2 bases and J by 2 bases, with 12 bases between the two germline ends. The CDR3 nucleotides are TGTGCCAGCAGCTTTGTAGTGGGAGACACAGATACGCAGTATTTT. It is translated as CASSFVVGDTDTQYF. Together with reference TRBV5-4 and TRBJ2-3, the CDR3 gives the full variable domain: ETGVTQSPTHLIKTRGQQVTLRCSSQSGHNTVSWYQQALGQGPQFIFQYYREEENGRGNFPPRFSGLQFPNYSSELNVNALELDDSALYLCASSFVVGDTDTQYFGPGTRLTVL.

This chain connects TRBV3-1 (or the pseudogene TRBV3-2) to TRBJ2-3; TRBD2 aligns across 14 bases. The germline CDR1 and CDR2 sequences are LGHDT and YNNKEL (reference sequence). With V trimmed by 6 bases and J by 5 bases, 10 bases remained unmatched. This CDR3 region has 17 residues. The CDR3 bases are TGTGCCAGCAGTCTCGCCGGACTAGCGGGAGGAAGAGATACGCAGTATTTT. Translated, it gives CASSLAGLAGGRDTQYF.

The chain carries TRBV29-1 and TRBJ1-4, with TRBD1 matching over 7 bases. The germline V gene has CDR1 SQVTM and CDR2 ANQGSEA. The CDR3 spans 17 residues. Trimming removed 4 bases from V and 8 bases from J; junction bases left unmatched: 19. In DNA, the CDR3 is TGCAGCGTTGTACGCGATGAAGACAGGGTGATGGCAGAAAAACTGTTTTTT. Amino acids: CSVVRDEDRVMAEKLFF.

This rearrangement joins TRBV2 to TRBJ2-2; 10 bases are a match to TRBD2. The CDR3 is 15 residues long. J lost 7 bases, V lost 9 bases, and 11 bases had no gene match. Germline-derived CDR1 and CDR2 are SNHLY and FYNNEI. CDR3 protein: CASFQAGGPLGELFF. The CDR3 coding sequence is TGTGCCAGTTTCCAAGCGGGAGGGCCGCTCGGGGAGCTGTTTTTT. Looking up the rest from reference TRBV2 and TRBJ2-2 gives the full variable domain: EPEVTQTPSHQVTQMGQEVILRCVPISNHLYFYWYRQILGQKVEFLVSFYNNEISEKSEIFDDQFSVERPDGSNFTLKIRSTKLEDSAMYFCASFQAGGPLGELFFGEGSRLTVL.

The chain carries TRBV16 and TRBJ2-2, with TRBD1 matching 8 bases. J was trimmed by 1 base and V by 2 bases; bases with no gene match: 3. The CDR3 length is 16 residues. The V gene's germline CDR1 is KGHSY and CDR2 FQNENV. CDR3: CASSQQGAQNTGELFF. The CDR3 nucleotides read TGTGCCAGCAGCCAACAGGGGGCGCAGAACACCGGGGAGCTGTTTTTT.

This clone was seen once. This chain uses TRBV11-2 with TRBJ1-5; D remains ambiguous. V dropped 1 base and J dropped 6 bases, with 13 bases sitting between them. The CDR3 length is 15 residues. In germline, CDR1 is SGHAT, CDR2 FQNNGV. For the CDR3, the DNA is TGTGCCAGCAGCTTAGCACTAGGAGAAGGTCAGCCCCAGCATTTT. Amino acid sequence: CASSLALGEGQPQHF.

The chain employs TRBV10-1 and TRBJ1-1; 10 bases are shared with TRBD1. The CDR3 covers 15 residues. Trimming removed 7 bases from V and 3 bases from J; junction bases left unmatched: 8. CDR1 and CDR2 (germline): WNHNN, SYGVQD (reference sequence). For the CDR3, the DNA is TGCGCCAGCAAGGGACAGGGGTGTTATGACACTGAAGCTTTCTTT. As protein: CASKGQGCYDTEAFF.

The chain has TRBV19 and TRBJ1-5; D is unresolved. From germline, CDR1 is LNHDA and CDR2 SQIVND (reference sequence). V lost 0 bases and J lost 7, with 19 bases in between. This CDR3 is built from 17 residues. For the CDR3, the DNA is TGTGCCAGTAGTATAGATCACGAGAGCATGGGCGGGCAGCCCCAGCATTTT. This gives the protein CASSIDHESMGGQPQHF.

This clone appeared once. The rearrangement joins TRBV4-3 to TRBJ2-3, with D tentatively TRBD2 (6 bases). This CDR3 is 16 amino acids long. The V gene's germline CDR1 is LGHNA and CDR2 YSLEER. Deletions cut 0 bases from V and 2 bases from J, with 12 bases between. CDR3 DNA: TGCGCCAGCAGCCAAGAGAGGGACTCCTTCACAGATACGCAGTATTTT. This gives the protein CASSQERDSFTDTQYF.